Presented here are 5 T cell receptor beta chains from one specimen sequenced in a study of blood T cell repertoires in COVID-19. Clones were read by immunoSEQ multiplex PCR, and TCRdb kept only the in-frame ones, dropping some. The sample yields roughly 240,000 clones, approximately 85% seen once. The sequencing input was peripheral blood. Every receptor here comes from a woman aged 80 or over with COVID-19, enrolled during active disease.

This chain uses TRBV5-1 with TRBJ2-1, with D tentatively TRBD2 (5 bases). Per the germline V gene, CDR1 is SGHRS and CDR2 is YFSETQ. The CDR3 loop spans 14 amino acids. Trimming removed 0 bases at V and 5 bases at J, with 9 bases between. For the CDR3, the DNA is TGCGCCAGCAGCTTGGTGGGGAGAAACAATGAGCAGTTCTTC. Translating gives CASSLVGRNNEQFF.

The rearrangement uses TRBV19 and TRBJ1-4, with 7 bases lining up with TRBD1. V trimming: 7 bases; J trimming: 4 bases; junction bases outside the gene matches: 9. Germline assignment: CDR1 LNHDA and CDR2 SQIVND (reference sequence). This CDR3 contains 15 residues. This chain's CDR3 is CASNINRGINEKLFF. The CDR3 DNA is TGTGCCAGTAACATTAACAGGGGAATTAATGAAAAACTGTTTTTT.

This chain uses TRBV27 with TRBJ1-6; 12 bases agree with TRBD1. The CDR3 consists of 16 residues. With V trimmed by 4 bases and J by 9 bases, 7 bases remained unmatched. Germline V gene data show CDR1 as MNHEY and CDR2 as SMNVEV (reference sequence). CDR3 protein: CASSSGTGGGISPLHF. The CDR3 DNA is TGTGCCAGCAGTTCCGGGACAGGGGGCGGGATTTCACCCCTCCACTTT.

CDR3 coding DNA: TGCAGTGCTAGTTCCGGGACTAGCGGGTCCTACGAGCAGTACGTC. Translating it yields CSASSGTSGSYEQYV. The V gene is TRBV20-1, the J gene TRBJ2-7, with 12 nucleotides matching TRBD2. The germline CDR1 and CDR2 sequences are DFQATT and SNEGSKA (reference sequence). The CDR3 contains 15 residues. The ends lost 3 bases at V and 1 base at J; junction bases unmatched: 4.

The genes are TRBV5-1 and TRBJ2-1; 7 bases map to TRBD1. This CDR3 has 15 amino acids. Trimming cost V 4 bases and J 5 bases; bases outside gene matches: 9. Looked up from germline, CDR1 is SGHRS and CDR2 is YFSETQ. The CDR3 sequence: CASSGGRQGHNEQFF. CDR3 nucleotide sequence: TGCGCCAGCAGCGGGGGCAGACAGGGCCACAATGAGCAGTTCTTC.